This record looks at one T cell receptor (beta chain) sequence and its context. Its antigen is currently unknown. The sample originates from a study of vaccination effects on CD4 cells after COVID-19. Profiled with immunoSEQ multiplex PCR; TCRdb holds only in-frame clones, not every one. The top ten hold about 31% of the sample, which has around 40,000 clones, around 72% seen once. Sequencing followed a ViraFEST assay step that expanded antigen-specific CD4+ T cells with viral peptide pools. At the end of roughly 9 days of culture, CD4+ T cells were isolated. Infection with SARS-CoV-2 occurred in the person between March and December 2020, and PCR confirmed it. Germline CDR1 and CDR2: MNHEY and SVGEGT. V was shortened by 3 bases and J by 8 bases, with 14 bases between the two germline ends. CDR3 length: 14 amino acids.

V gene TRBV6-2 or TRBV6-3 combines with J gene TRBJ1-3, with a weak D call TRBD1 (5 bases). The TCR comes from a human donor who had a prior SARS-CoV-2 infection. The sequencing used CD4+ T cells from PBMCs cultured with a peptide pool, collected before COVID-19 vaccination. The CDR3 region has the DNA TGTGCCAGCAGTTATGGGACCTTCGTGGACACCATATATTTT. This sequence encodes CASSYGTFVDTIYF.